This T cell receptor beta chain was identified during a study of T cell changes during pregnancy in multiple sclerosis. Produced via immunoSEQ multiplex PCR; TCRdb's table is partial and in-frame only. The table records about 60,000 clones, around 91% of them present only once. V was shortened by 6 bases and J by 11 bases, with 16 bases between the two germline ends. The CDR3 loop spans 12 amino acids. The germline V gene encodes CDR1 LNHDA and CDR2 SQIVND (reference sequence). The chain links TRBV19 to TRBJ1-1; D is unresolved. The clonotype originates from a female donor in good health, enrolled as a control in a pregnancy study. The sequencing here drew on peripheral blood, taken in the second trimester of pregnancy. CDR3 DNA: TGTGCCAGTAGGCCACGACACTCAGAGGCTTTCTTT. Its protein is CASRPRHSEAFF.